The 26 T cell receptor beta chains below all came from one sample that was sequenced in a study of blood T cell repertoires in COVID-19. Produced via immunoSEQ multiplex PCR; TCRdb's table is partial and in-frame only. Of about 61,000 clones in the sample, almost 90% were seen once. Sequenced input: peripheral blood. Receptor source: a woman older than 75 with active COVID-19.

The chain carries TRBV20-1 and TRBJ1-2, with D unclear. This CDR3 contains 13 residues. V was trimmed by 3 bases and J by 3 bases, leaving 11 bases between them. Germline CDR1 DFQATT, CDR2 SNEGSKA (reference sequence). In nucleotides, the CDR3 is TGCAGTGCTAGTTCCAGTGTTGACTATGGCTACACCTTC. Translated, it gives CSASSSVDYGYTF.

In nucleotides, the CDR3 is TGTGCCAGCAAGACTCCGAGCTCCTACAATGAGCAGTTCTTC. Translating it yields CASKTPSSYNEQFF. This sequence joins TRBV6-6 and TRBJ2-1; D is undetermined. V dropped 7 bases and J dropped 0 bases, with 10 bases sitting between them. Germline V CDR1 and CDR2: MNHNY, SVGAGI (reference sequence). The CDR3 spans 14 residues.

The chain has TRBV6-5 and TRBJ2-7, with 8 bases matching TRBD1. The junction had 12 bases not matched to a gene; V was cut back by 10 bases and J by 4 bases. The germline V gene encodes CDR1 MNHEY and CDR2 SVGAGI. CDR3 length: 14 amino acids. For the CDR3, the DNA is TGTGCCACCCGAAGAGGACAGGGAAGGTACGAGCAGTACTTC. Translation gives CATRRGQGRYEQYF.

The chain uses TRBV5-1 and TRBJ1-1; no definite D call. The V end lost 1 base, the J end lost 5 bases, and 6 bases lay between the germline ends. This CDR3 comprises 12 residues. The germline CDR1 and CDR2 sequences are SGHRS and YFSETQ. The CDR3 nucleotides are TGCGCCAGCAGCTTGACCGGTACTGAAGCTTTCTTT. This translates into CASSLTGTEAFF.

The gene calls are TRBV18 and TRBJ2-7; 9 positions match TRBD1. CDR3 length equals 15 residues. The V gene's germline CDR1 is KGHSH and CDR2 LQKENI. The V and J ends lost 2 bases and 5 bases, in that order; junction bases with no gene match: 7. The DNA for the CDR3 is TGTGCCAGCTCACCAACAGCACAGGGGGCCCACGAGCAGTACTTC. Residues: CASSPTAQGAHEQYF.

The table lists this clone with a few counts. This chain links TRBV19 with TRBJ2-5, with D maybe TRBD1 (6 bases). CDR3 length: 13 residues. V lost 4 bases and J lost 5, with 11 bases in between. The germline V gene encodes CDR1 LNHDA and CDR2 SQIVND (reference sequence). CDR3 amino acids: CASSTDSGETQYF. CDR3 coding DNA: TGTGCCAGTAGTACGGACAGTGGGGAGACCCAGTACTTC.

The chain links TRBV19 to TRBJ1-4, with TRBD1 identical over 7 bases. The CDR3 has 15 residues. Trimming removed 3 bases from V and 8 bases from J; junction bases left unmatched: 9. Germline CDR1 LNHDA, CDR2 SQIVND (reference sequence). CDR3 bases: TGTGCCAGTAGTATTTTACAGGGGCCTCAGGAAAAACTGTTTTTT. It translates to CASSILQGPQEKLFF.

The chain employs TRBV28 and TRBJ2-3, with D perhaps matching TRBD1 (6 bases). Germline CDR1 and CDR2: MDHEN and SYDVKM. The V and J ends lost 2 bases and 2 bases respectively, with 8 bases between them. The CDR3 extends over 14 amino acids. CDR3 sequence reads: CASSLRQATDTQYF. The CDR3 DNA reads as TGTGCCAGCAGTTTAAGACAGGCCACAGATACGCAGTATTTT.

The J gene is TRBJ2-3, the V gene TRBV27; D ambiguous. Germline lookup yields CDR1 MNHEY and CDR2 SMNVEV (reference sequence). Trimming removed 4 bases at V and 1 base at J, with 9 bases between. The CDR3 sequence is 14 residues long. CDR3 protein: CASSYGGGTDTQYF. Here the CDR3 DNA reads TGTGCCAGCAGTTATGGCGGTGGCACAGATACGCAGTATTTT.

The V and J genes are TRBV3-1 (or the pseudogene TRBV3-2) and TRBJ2-3, with 8 bases aligning to TRBD2. Germline V lookup: CDR1 LGHDT, CDR2 YNNKEL (reference sequence). The V gene end was trimmed by 2 bases and the J gene end by 6 bases; junction bases not matched to a gene: 10. There are 16 residues in the CDR3. CDR3 bases: TGTGCCAGCAGCCAATTCGGGACTAGTAAAATGGATACGCAGTATTTT. It yields the protein CASSQFGTSKMDTQYF.

The chain is built from TRBV7-2 and TRBJ2-4; maybe TRBD1 (6 bases). CDR1 is SGHTA and CDR2 is FQGNSA in the germline V gene. CDR3 length equals 13 residues. Between the trimmed V and J ends, which lost 1 base and 8 bases, there was a span of 9 bases. The CDR3 sequence is CASSLVWTDIQYF. The CDR3, as DNA: TGTGCCAGCAGCTTAGTTTGGACAGACATTCAGTACTTC. Drawing the rest from reference TRBV7-2 and TRBJ2-4, the complete variable domain is GAGVSQSPSNKVTEKGKDVELRCDPISGHTALYWYRQSLGQGLEFLIYFQGNSAPDKSGLPSDRFSAERTGGSVSTLTIQRTQQEDSAVYLCASSLVWTDIQYFGAGTRLSVL.

The rearrangement links TRBV11-2 to TRBJ2-7, with TRBD2 matching over 9 bases. The V gene end was trimmed by 2 bases and the J gene end by 3 bases; junction bases not matched to a gene: 5. There are 15 residues in the CDR3. CDR1 is SGHAT, CDR2 FQNNGV, per germline. This chain's CDR3 is CASSLLAGTNYEQYF. The CDR3 nucleotides are TGTGCCAGCAGCTTACTAGCGGGGACCAACTACGAGCAGTACTTC.

The chain employs TRBV29-1 and TRBJ2-7, with 8 positions matching TRBD1. Germline V gene sequence: CDR1 SQVTM, CDR2 ANQGSEA. After removal of 2 bases from V and 2 bases from J, the junction contained 14 bases not matched to a gene. The CDR3 totals 17 residues. The CDR3 coding sequence is TGCAGCGTTGAACTTAACTCCGGGACAGGAAACGCCTACGAGCAGTACTTC. Protein sequence: CSVELNSGTGNAYEQYF.

The gene calls are TRBV6-2 or TRBV6-3 and TRBJ2-2; unclear D gene. Germline CDR1 reads MNHEY; CDR2 reads SVGEGT. Trimming left V 2 bases short and J 5 bases short, with 12 bases between. This CDR3 spans 15 amino acids. CDR3 loop: CASSYALRETGELFF. The DNA for the CDR3 is TGTGCCAGCAGTTACGCCTTACGAGAGACCGGGGAGCTGTTTTTT.

This chain connects TRBV10-1 to TRBJ2-3; unclear D gene. V lost 4 bases and J lost 0, with 20 bases in between. CDR3 length equals 18 residues. CDR1 WNHNN and CDR2 SYGVQD come from the germline V gene (reference sequence). CDR3 protein: CASSASAVPLTSTDTQYF. CDR3 coding DNA: TGCGCCAGCAGTGCCAGCGCGGTCCCCCTAACTAGCACAGATACGCAGTATTTT.

The genes are TRBV18 and TRBJ2-6, with a weak D call TRBD2 (5 bases). This CDR3 has 14 amino acids. Per the germline V gene, CDR1 is KGHSH and CDR2 is LQKENI. V was clipped by 3 bases and J by 4 bases, with 7 bases between them. CDR3 sequence (DNA): TGTGCCAGCTCACCGGGGAGAGGGGCCAACGTCCTGACTTTC. Amino acid sequence: CASSPGRGANVLTF.

This clone showed up just a few times. The chain joins TRBV5-1 to TRBJ2-7; 7 bases match TRBD2. The CDR3 contains 11 residues. The germline V gene has CDR1 SGHRS and CDR2 YFSETQ. In DNA, the CDR3 is TGCGCCAGCAGCCCCATCCCGACTAGCTTGGTC. Its protein product is CASSPIPTSLV.

The rearrangement uses TRBV2 and TRBJ1-1; 10 nucleotides align to TRBD1. V lost 6 bases to trimming and J lost 6 bases; unmatched junction nucleotides: 10. The CDR3 length is 15 residues. In germline, CDR1 is SNHLY, CDR2 FYNNEI. The CDR3, as DNA: TGTGCCAGCAGCGACCTAGGGACAGGGGTATCTGAAGCTTTCTTT. Protein product: CASSDLGTGVSEAFF.

J is TRBJ1-6 and V is TRBV6-4; 7 bases line up with TRBD1. V lost 2 bases and J lost 9; bases outside the gene matches: 4. This CDR3 is built from 14 residues. CDR1 and CDR2 from the germline V gene are MRHNA and SNTAGT. This CDR3 reads CASSDQGGSSPLHF. For the CDR3, the DNA is TGTGCCAGCAGTGACCAGGGGGGAAGTTCACCCCTCCACTTT.

This clone has only one observation. V is TRBV20-1 and J is TRBJ1-2; TRBD1 agrees at 7 bases. The CDR3 covers 14 residues. The germline V gene has CDR1 DFQATT and CDR2 SNEGSKA (reference sequence). With V trimmed by 3 bases and J by 6 bases, 10 bases remained unmatched. The CDR3 sequence is CSASLDRVIDGYTF. CDR3 DNA: TGCAGTGCTAGTCTCGACAGGGTGATCGATGGCTACACCTTC.

Only one count was recorded for this clone. This chain links TRBV28 with TRBJ2-7; 9 bases line up with TRBD1. Germline loops: CDR1 MDHEN, CDR2 SYDVKM. This CDR3 is 13 amino acids long. J was trimmed by 7 bases and V by 3 bases; bases with no gene match: 4. The CDR3 nucleotides are TGTGCCAGCAGTTTCGACAGGGGGATGGAGCAGTACTTC. Its protein is CASSFDRGMEQYF.

The chain combines TRBV18 with TRBJ2-1; 7 positions match TRBD2. This CDR3 comprises 15 residues. J lost 5 bases, V lost 3 bases, and 7 bases had no gene match. Germline CDR1 reads KGHSH; CDR2 reads LQKENI. In DNA form, the CDR3 reads TGTGCCAGCTCACCGTTGGGAGGGCTGAACAATGAGCAGTTCTTC. Translated, it gives CASSPLGGLNNEQFF.

The gene calls are TRBV24-1 and TRBJ2-1, with TRBD2 matching 7 bases. V lost 4 bases, J lost 1 base, and 6 bases stayed unmatched. The CDR3 is made up of 16 amino acids. Germline values: CDR1 KGHDR, CDR2 SFDVKD. The chain's CDR3 is CATSDSVAGSYNEQFF. The CDR3 region has the DNA TGTGCCACCAGTGACTCCGTAGCGGGTTCCTACAATGAGCAGTTCTTC.

In this sample, this clone turned up a few times. The chain carries TRBV15 and TRBJ2-7; TRBD1 is a possible D gene (6 bases). Germline CDR1 and CDR2: LNHNV and YYDKDF (reference sequence). Trimming removed 6 bases from V and 3 bases from J, with 18 bases in between. This CDR3 has 15 amino acids. The CDR3: CATSIEARGFYEQYF. DNA of the CDR3: TGTGCCACCAGTATTGAGGCCAGGGGTTTCTACGAGCAGTACTTC.

The chain employs TRBV6-1 and TRBJ2-3; D may be TRBD1 (5 bases). Germline CDR1 reads MNHNS; CDR2 reads SASEGT. Trimming removed 3 bases at V and 2 bases at J, with 12 bases between. CDR3 length equals 15 residues. CDR3 in amino acids: CASSDQGRFTDTQYF. The CDR3 bases are TGTGCCAGCAGTGATCAGGGCAGGTTCACAGATACGCAGTATTTT.

The chain employs TRBV9 and TRBJ2-1, with D hard to call. Germline V gene data show CDR1 as SGDLS and CDR2 as YYNGEE. The CDR3 loop spans 14 amino acids. Trimming took 4 bases from V and 5 from J, leaving 13 bases between them. In nucleotides, the CDR3 is TGTGCCAGCAGCCTCGCTTCCCGGGACAATGAGCAGTTCTTC. Encoded protein: CASSLASRDNEQFF.